Sequencing of this TCR beta chain was carried out in a study of T cells after posttransplantation cyclophosphamide. The assay was immunoSEQ multiplex PCR, and TCRdb's table has in-frame clones only and misses some. The sample consists of roughly 13,000 clones, around 86% of them appearing once. Specimen: memory CD4+ T cells sorted from PBMCs. This sequence was found in a man aged 45-65 years in good health, CMV-negative, and a related stem cell transplant donor.

The CDR3 DNA follows: TGTGCCAGCAGGTCTACAGGGGCCAGTGGAAACACCATATATTTT. Its protein product is CASRSTGASGNTIYF. The J gene is TRBJ1-3, the V gene TRBV6-1; 7 bases fit TRBD1. The V gene's germline CDR1 is MNHNS and CDR2 SASEGT. There are 15 residues in the CDR3. V was clipped by 6 bases and J by 3 bases; unmatched bases: 8.